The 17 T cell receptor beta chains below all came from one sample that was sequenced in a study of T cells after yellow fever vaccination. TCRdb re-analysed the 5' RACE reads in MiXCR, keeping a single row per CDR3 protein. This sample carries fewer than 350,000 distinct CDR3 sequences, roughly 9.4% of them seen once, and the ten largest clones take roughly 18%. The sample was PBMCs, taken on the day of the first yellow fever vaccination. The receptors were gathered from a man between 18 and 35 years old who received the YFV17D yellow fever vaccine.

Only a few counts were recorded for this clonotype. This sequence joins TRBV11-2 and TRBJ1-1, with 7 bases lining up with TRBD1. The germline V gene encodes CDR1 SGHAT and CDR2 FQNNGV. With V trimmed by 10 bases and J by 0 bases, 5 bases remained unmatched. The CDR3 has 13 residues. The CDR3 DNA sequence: TGTGCCACCAAGGGACAGATGAACACTGAAGCTTTCTTT. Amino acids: CATKGQMNTEAFF.

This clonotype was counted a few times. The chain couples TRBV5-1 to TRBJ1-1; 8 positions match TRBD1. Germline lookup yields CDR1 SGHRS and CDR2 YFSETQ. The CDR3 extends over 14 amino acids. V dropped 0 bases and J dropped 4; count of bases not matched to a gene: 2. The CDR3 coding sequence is TGCGCCAGCAGCTTGGGCAGGGGGCCCACTGAAGCTTTCTTT. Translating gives CASSLGRGPTEAFF.

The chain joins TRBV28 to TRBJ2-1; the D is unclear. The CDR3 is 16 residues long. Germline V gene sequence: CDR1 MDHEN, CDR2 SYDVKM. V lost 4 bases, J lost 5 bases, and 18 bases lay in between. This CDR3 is CASSYRRVTSNNEQFF. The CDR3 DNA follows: TGTGCCAGCAGTTATAGACGGGTGACTTCGAACAATGAGCAGTTCTTC.

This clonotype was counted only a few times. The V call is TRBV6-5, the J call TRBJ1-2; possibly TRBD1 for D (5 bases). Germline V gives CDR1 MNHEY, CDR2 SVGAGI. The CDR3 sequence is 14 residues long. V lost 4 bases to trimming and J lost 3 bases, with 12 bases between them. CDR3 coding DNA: TGTGCCAGCAGTTCATATGGGGCCCACTATGGCTACACCTTC. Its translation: CASSSYGAHYGYTF.

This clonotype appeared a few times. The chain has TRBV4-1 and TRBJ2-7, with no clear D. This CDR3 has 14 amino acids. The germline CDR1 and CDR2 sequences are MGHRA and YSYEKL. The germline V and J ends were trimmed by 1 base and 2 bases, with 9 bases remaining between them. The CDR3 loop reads CASSQGNRAYEQYF. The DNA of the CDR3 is TGCGCCAGCAGCCAAGGGAATAGGGCCTACGAGCAGTACTTC.

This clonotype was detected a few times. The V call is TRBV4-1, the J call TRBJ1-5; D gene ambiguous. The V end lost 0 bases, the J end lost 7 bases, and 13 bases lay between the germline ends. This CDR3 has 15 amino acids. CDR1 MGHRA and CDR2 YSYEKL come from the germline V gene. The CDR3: CASSQDSGSWQPQHF. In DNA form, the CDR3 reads TGCGCCAGCAGCCAAGATAGCGGGTCCTGGCAGCCCCAGCATTTT.

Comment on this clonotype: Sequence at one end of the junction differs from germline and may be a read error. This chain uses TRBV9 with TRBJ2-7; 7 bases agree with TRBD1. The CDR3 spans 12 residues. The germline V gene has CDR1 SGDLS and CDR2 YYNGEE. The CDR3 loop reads CASSVVTGAQVF. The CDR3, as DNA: TGTGCCAGCAGCGTAGTTACAGGGGCTCAGGTCTTC.

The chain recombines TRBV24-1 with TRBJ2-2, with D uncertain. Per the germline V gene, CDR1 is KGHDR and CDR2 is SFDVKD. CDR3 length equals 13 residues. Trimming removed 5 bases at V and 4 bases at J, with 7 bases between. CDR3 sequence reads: CATSAGSTGELFF. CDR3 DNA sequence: TGTGCCACCAGTGCCGGTTCCACCGGGGAGCTGTTTTTT.

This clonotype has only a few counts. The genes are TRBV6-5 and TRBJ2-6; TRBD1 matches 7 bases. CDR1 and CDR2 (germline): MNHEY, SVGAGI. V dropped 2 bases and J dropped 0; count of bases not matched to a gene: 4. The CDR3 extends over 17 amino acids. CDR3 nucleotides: TGTGCCAGCAGTTACGGGACAGTGAGCTCTGGGGCCAACGTCCTGACTTTC. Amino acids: CASSYGTVSSGANVLTF.

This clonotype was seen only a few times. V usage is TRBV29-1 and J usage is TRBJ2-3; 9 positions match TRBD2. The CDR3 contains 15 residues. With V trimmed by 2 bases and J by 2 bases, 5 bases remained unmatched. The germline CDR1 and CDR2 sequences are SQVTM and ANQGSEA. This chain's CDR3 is CSVEWLAGNTDTQYF. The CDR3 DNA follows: TGCAGCGTTGAATGGCTAGCGGGAAACACAGATACGCAGTATTTT.

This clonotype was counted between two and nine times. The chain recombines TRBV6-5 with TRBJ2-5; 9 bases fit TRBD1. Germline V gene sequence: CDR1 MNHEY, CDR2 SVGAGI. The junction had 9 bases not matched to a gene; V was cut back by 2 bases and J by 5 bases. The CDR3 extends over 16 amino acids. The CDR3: CASSYLQGAQRETQYF. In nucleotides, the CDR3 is TGTGCCAGCAGTTACCTACAGGGGGCACAGCGGGAGACCCAGTACTTC.

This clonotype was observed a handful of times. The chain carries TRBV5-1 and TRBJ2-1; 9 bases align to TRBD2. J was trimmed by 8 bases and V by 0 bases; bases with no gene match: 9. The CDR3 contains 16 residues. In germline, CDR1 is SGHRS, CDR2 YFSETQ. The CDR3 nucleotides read TGCGCCAGCAGCTTGGCCGGCCTAGCGGGGTTGTATGAGCAGTTCTTC. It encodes CASSLAGLAGLYEQFF.

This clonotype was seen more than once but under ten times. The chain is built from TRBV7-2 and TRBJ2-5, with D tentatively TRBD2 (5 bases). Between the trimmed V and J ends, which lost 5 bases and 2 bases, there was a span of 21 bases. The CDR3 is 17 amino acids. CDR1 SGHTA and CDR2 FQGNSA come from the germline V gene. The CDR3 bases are TGTGCCAGCAGCCTAGGCCCCGGGGTTACCTTACAAGAGACCCAGTACTTC. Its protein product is CASSLGPGVTLQETQYF.

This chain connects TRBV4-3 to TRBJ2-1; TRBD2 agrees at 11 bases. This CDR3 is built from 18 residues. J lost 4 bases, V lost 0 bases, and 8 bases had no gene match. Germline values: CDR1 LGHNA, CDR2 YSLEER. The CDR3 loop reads CASSQDAPSGGPYNEQFF. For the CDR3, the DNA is TGCGCCAGCAGCCAAGACGCGCCTAGCGGGGGGCCTTACAATGAGCAGTTCTTC.

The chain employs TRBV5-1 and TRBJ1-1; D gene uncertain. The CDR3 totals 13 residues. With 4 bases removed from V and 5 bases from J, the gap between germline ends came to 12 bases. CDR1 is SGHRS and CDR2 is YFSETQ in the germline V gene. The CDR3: CASSPMGGTEAFF. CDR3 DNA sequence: TGCGCCAGCAGCCCGATGGGAGGAACTGAAGCTTTCTTT.

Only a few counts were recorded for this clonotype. The CDR3 sequence is CASSRNRFPVANYGYTF. As DNA, the CDR3 is TGTGCCAGCAGCAGAAATCGGTTCCCGGTCGCTAACTATGGCTACACCTTC. The chain combines TRBV6-1 with TRBJ1-2; no firm D call. V was clipped by 6 bases and J by 0 bases, with 20 bases between them. Germline CDR1 and CDR2: MNHNS and SASEGT. CDR3 size: 17 residues.

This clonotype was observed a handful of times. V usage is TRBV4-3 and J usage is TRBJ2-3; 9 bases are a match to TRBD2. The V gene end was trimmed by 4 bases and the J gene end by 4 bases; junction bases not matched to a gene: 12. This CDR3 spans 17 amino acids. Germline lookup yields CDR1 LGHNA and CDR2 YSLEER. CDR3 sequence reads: CASSLRSTSGLADTQYF. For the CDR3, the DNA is TGCGCCAGCAGCCTACGATCCACTAGCGGGCTCGCAGATACGCAGTATTTT.